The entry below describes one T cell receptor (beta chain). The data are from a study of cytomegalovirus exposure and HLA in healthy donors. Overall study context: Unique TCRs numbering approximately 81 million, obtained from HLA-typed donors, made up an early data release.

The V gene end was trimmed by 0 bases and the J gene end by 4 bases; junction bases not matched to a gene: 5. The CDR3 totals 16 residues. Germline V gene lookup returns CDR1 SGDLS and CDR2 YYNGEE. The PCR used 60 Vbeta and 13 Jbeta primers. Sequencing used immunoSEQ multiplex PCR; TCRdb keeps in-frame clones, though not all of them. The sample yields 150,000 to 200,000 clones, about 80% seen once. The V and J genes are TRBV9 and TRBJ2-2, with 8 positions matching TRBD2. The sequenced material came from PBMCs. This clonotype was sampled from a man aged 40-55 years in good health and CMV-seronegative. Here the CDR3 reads CASSVGSGSFTGELFF. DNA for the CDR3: TGTGCCAGCAGCGTAGGAAGCGGGAGTTTCACCGGGGAGCTGTTTTTT.